Following are 15 T cell receptor beta chains from one sample sequenced in a study of radiotherapy plus CTLA-4 blockade in lung cancer. Sequenced by immunoSEQ multiplex PCR; TCRdb stores in-frame clones only, minus some. The table includes about 28,000 clones, approximately 81% detected once. The sequencing here drew on peripheral blood, taken from a patient treated with radiotherapy plus ipilimumab. The origin of the receptors is a human donor with non-small cell lung cancer that progressed on radiotherapy plus ipilimumab.

This clone was recorded once. V and J are TRBV19 and TRBJ1-1; 7 bases agree with TRBD1. CDR1 is LNHDA and CDR2 is SQIVND in the germline V gene (reference sequence). Trimming cost V 5 bases and J 0 bases; bases outside gene matches: 9. This CDR3 is built from 16 residues. CDR3 bases: TGTGCCAGTAGTGCGACAGGGTTTTATTTGAACACTGAAGCTTTCTTT. Translating gives CASSATGFYLNTEAFF.

The rearrangement joins TRBV11-3 to TRBJ1-3; D possibly corresponds to TRBD1 (5 bases). Germline V gene sequence: CDR1 SGHNT, CDR2 YENEEA. The CDR3 loop spans 20 amino acids. V was clipped by 5 bases and J by 0 bases, with 26 bases between them. CDR3 sequence reads: CASSRPGLITKGPSGNTIYF. CDR3 sequence (DNA): TGTGCCAGCAGCCGACCGGGACTCATCACCAAGGGACCCTCTGGAAACACCATATATTTT.

This rearrangement joins TRBV7-9 to TRBJ2-7, with a tentative D call TRBD2 (6 bases). Looked up from germline, CDR1 is SEHNR and CDR2 is FQNEAQ (reference sequence). V gave up 8 bases and J gave up 0 bases, with 11 bases separating them. There are 13 residues in the CDR3. As DNA, the CDR3 is TGTGCCAGCCAAGGGAGGAGCTCCTACGAGCAGTACTTC. Translating gives CASQGRSSYEQYF.

This sequence joins TRBV19 and TRBJ2-2; TRBD1 might be the D (6 bases). The CDR3 loop spans 15 amino acids. V lost 1 base, J lost 3 bases, and 9 bases lay in between. Germline V gene lookup returns CDR1 LNHDA and CDR2 SQIVND (reference sequence). The CDR3 sequence is CASSIGTVDTGELFF. The CDR3 DNA sequence: TGTGCCAGTAGTATAGGGACAGTGGACACCGGGGAGCTGTTTTTT.

The chain recombines TRBV28 with TRBJ1-6; maybe TRBD1 (5 bases). V dropped 8 bases and J dropped 0 bases, with 14 bases sitting between them. The CDR3 has 16 amino acids. Germline V lookup: CDR1 MDHEN, CDR2 SYDVKM. The CDR3 loop is CASDPYRGSYNSPLHF. Here the CDR3 DNA reads TGTGCCAGCGACCCATATAGGGGCTCCTATAATTCACCCCTCCACTTT.

Only one count was recorded for this clone. The gene calls are TRBV4-1 and TRBJ2-1; the D call may be TRBD1 or TRBD2 (6 bases each). V lost 7 bases and J lost 3, with 13 bases in between. Per the germline V gene, CDR1 is MGHRA and CDR2 is YSYEKL. CDR3 size: 14 residues. Here the CDR3 DNA reads TGCGCCAGCAAGGGGGGAAATTTCTACAATGAGCAGTTCTTC. Residues: CASKGGNFYNEQFF.

The chain has TRBV11-2 and TRBJ2-7; 10 bases are a match to TRBD1. J lost 2 bases, V lost 4 bases, and 2 bases had no gene match. Germline V gene sequence: CDR1 SGHAT, CDR2 FQNNGV. This CDR3 is 14 amino acids long. The CDR3 is CASSWTGGAYEQYF. In DNA, the CDR3 is TGTGCCAGCAGCTGGACAGGGGGAGCCTACGAGCAGTACTTC.

The rearrangement links TRBV11-2 to TRBJ2-7; no firm D call. V was pared by 3 bases and J by 0 bases, with 12 bases between. Germline assignment: CDR1 SGHAT and CDR2 FQNNGV. This CDR3 comprises 15 residues. The CDR3 bases are TGTGCCAGCAGCTTCTTCTCCGGGTCCTCCTACGAGCAGTACTTC. Translation gives CASSFFSGSSYEQYF.

The CDR3 DNA reads TGCGCCAGCAGCGCATATAGCGGGGGGAACAATGAGCAGTTCTTC. This encodes CASSAYSGGNNEQFF. V is TRBV5-1 and J is TRBJ2-1, with 10 bases aligning to TRBD2. CDR1 is SGHRS, CDR2 YFSETQ, per germline. There are 15 residues in the CDR3. The ends lost 4 bases at V and 5 bases at J; junction bases unmatched: 6.

This clone was observed a single time. The chain couples TRBV10-3 to TRBJ1-2; the match to TRBD1 covers 7 bases. Germline-derived CDR1 and CDR2 are ENHRY and SYGVKD. The CDR3 runs 14 residues. V was clipped by 6 bases and J by 5 bases; unmatched bases: 9. In nucleotides, the CDR3 is TGTGCCATCAGCTCCGGGACAGCTCGGTATGGCTACACCTTC. Protein product: CAISSGTARYGYTF.

The V gene is TRBV6-1, the J gene TRBJ2-2; D remains ambiguous. Trimming took off 7 bases at V and 8 bases at J, with 8 bases between the two ends. CDR1 and CDR2 from the germline V gene are MNHNS and SASEGT. This CDR3 is 11 amino acids long. CDR3 sequence (DNA): TGTGCCAGCACCCAGGTGGGGGAGCTGTTTTTT. Its translation: CASTQVGELFF.

The J gene is TRBJ1-1, the V gene TRBV7-9, with D possibly TRBD1 on 5 matching bases. The V and J ends lost 0 bases and 1 base respectively, with 6 bases between them. This CDR3 is 14 amino acids long. Germline CDR1 reads SEHNR; CDR2 reads FQNEAQ (reference sequence). CDR3 sequence: CASSLAGENTEAFF. CDR3 in DNA: TGTGCCAGCAGCTTAGCAGGGGAGAACACTGAAGCTTTCTTT.

V usage is TRBV15 and J usage is TRBJ2-3; 7 nucleotides match TRBD2. J gave up 2 bases and V 4 bases, and 6 bases lay outside the gene matches. This CDR3 is built from 15 residues. Germline loops: CDR1 LNHNV, CDR2 YYDKDF (reference sequence). The CDR3 bases are TGTGCCACCAGCACCCTAGCGGACTTCACAGATACGCAGTATTTT. It specifies CATSTLADFTDTQYF.

This clone qualifies as medium-sized. The rearrangement uses TRBV7-3 and TRBJ2-7; 8 nucleotides agree with TRBD1. Germline assignment: CDR1 SGHTA and CDR2 FQGTGA. This CDR3 is built from 13 residues. Trimming at V came to 5 bases and at J to 6 bases, leaving 6 bases not matched to a gene. The CDR3 region has the DNA TGTGCCAGCAGCCCCCAGGGGGCGGGCGAGCAGTACTTC. It specifies CASSPQGAGEQYF.

This chain links TRBV10-2 with TRBJ2-1; TRBD2 aligns across 9 bases. Germline trimming cut 8 bases from V and 5 bases from J; bases unmatched to any gene: 10. The CDR3 loop spans 15 amino acids. The germline CDR1 and CDR2 sequences are WSHSY and SAAADI. The CDR3 sequence is CASQEWTSADNEQFF. CDR3 nucleotides: TGCGCCAGCCAAGAATGGACTAGCGCAGACAATGAGCAGTTCTTC.